Sequencing of this TCR beta chain was carried out in a study of T cell responses to AZD1222 COVID-19 vaccine. This clone was observed at least ten times. Antigen specificity is unknown. Study-wide findings and caveats: Repertoires were obtained only post-peak T cell response. The sample set comprised mostly white British donors with more females, and clonal diversity was possibly underestimated.

This table comes from immunoSEQ multiplex PCR, and its TCRdb copy is limited to in-frame clones, with some not included. The data hold 95,000 to 120,000 clones, with about 86% observed a single time. The specimen comprised peripheral blood, sampled on day 0 of AZD1222 vaccination. The clonotype was recovered from an adult in good health.

The CDR3 sequence: CASNTDYGYTF. The CDR3 coding sequence is TGTGCCAGCAATACCGATTATGGCTACACCTTC. This chain uses TRBV2 with TRBJ1-2; D is unresolved. The ends were cut back, 7 bases at V and 5 bases at J, with 8 bases in the middle. In germline, CDR1 is SNHLY, CDR2 FYNNEI. This CDR3 spans 11 amino acids.